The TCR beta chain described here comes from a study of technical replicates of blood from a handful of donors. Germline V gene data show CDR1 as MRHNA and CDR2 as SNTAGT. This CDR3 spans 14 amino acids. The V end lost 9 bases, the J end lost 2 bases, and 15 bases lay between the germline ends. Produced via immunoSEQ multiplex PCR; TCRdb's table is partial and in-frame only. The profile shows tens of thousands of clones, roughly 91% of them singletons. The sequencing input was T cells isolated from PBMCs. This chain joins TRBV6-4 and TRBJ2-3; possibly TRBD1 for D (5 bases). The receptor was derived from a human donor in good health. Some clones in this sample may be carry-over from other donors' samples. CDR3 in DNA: TGTGCCAGTGCCCAGGGTTCCCACACAGATACGCAGTATTTT. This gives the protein CASAQGSHTDTQYF.